These 21 T cell receptor beta chains share one sample of origin, sequenced in a study of PD-1 blockade in mismatch repair-deficient tumors. Some clones are missing from TCRdb's copy, which holds only in-frame ones; the method was immunoSEQ multiplex PCR. Found here are under 25,000 clones, 84% of them singletons; the top ten hold over 15%. The source was peripheral blood, collected 2 weeks after starting pembrolizumab. The receptors derive from an adult with mismatch repair-deficient cancer.

The rearrangement joins TRBV5-4 to TRBJ1-3; 8 nucleotides agree with TRBD1. The CDR3 covers 15 residues. CDR1 SGHNT and CDR2 YYREEE come from the germline V gene (reference sequence). V dropped 2 bases and J dropped 4; count of bases not matched to a gene: 5. The DNA for the CDR3 is TGTGCCAGCAGCTTCAGGGGGCCATCAGGAAACACCATATATTTT. It is translated as CASSFRGPSGNTIYF.

The CDR3 nucleotides read TGTGCCAGCAGTTACTCGGGACAGTCTTATCAGCCCCAGCATTTT. This codes for CASSYSGQSYQPQHF. This chain uses TRBV6-5 with TRBJ1-5; 7 bases map to TRBD1. The CDR3 runs to 15 residues. CDR1 and CDR2 from the germline V gene are MNHEY and SVGAGI. The junction had 4 bases not matched to a gene; V was cut back by 0 bases and J by 5 bases.

The V call is TRBV11-2, the J call TRBJ2-7; 10 bases are shared with TRBD1. The CDR3 spans 14 residues. Germline assignment: CDR1 SGHAT and CDR2 FQNNGV. Trimming removed 5 bases from V and 4 bases from J; junction bases left unmatched: 5. CDR3 residues: CASSVRQGAYEQYF. In DNA form, the CDR3 reads TGTGCCAGCAGCGTAAGACAGGGGGCTTACGAGCAGTACTTC.

This clone appeared a single time. The chain joins TRBV29-1 to TRBJ2-5; 8 bases agree with TRBD1. This CDR3 comprises 14 residues. Germline V gene data show CDR1 as SQVTM and CDR2 as ANQGSEA. The V segment lost 6 bases and the J segment 2 bases; nucleotides outside the gene matches: 8. The CDR3 bases are TGCAGCGTGACTGGACAGGGCCCTCAAGAGACCCAGTACTTC. Translated, it gives CSVTGQGPQETQYF.

The rearrangement links TRBV30 to TRBJ2-1; 7 positions match TRBD1. The V and J ends lost 7 bases and 10 bases, in that order; junction bases with no gene match: 7. CDR3 length: 11 amino acids. CDR1 and CDR2 (germline): GTSNPN, SVGIG (reference sequence). The DNA for the CDR3 is TGTGCCTATGGACAGGCGGACGAGCAGTTCTTC. Residues: CAYGQADEQFF.

This rearrangement joins TRBV30 to TRBJ2-1; D gene ambiguous. Germline V gene lookup returns CDR1 GTSNPN and CDR2 SVGIG (reference sequence). Between the trimmed V and J ends, which lost 1 base and 0 bases, there was a span of 10 bases. The CDR3 spans 15 residues. The CDR3 spells CAWSAPLSSYNEQFF. CDR3 DNA: TGTGCCTGGAGTGCCCCCCTGAGCTCCTACAATGAGCAGTTCTTC.

The chain has TRBV7-2 and TRBJ2-5; 11 bases align to TRBD2. Unmatched junction bases numbered 2, after V lost 4 bases and J lost 4 bases. CDR3 length: 14 amino acids. CDR1 and CDR2 (germline): SGHTA, FQGNSA. CDR3 residues: CASSSGLAGETQYF. CDR3 DNA: TGTGCCAGCAGCTCTGGACTAGCGGGAGAGACCCAGTACTTC.

This clone occurred once. J is TRBJ2-3 and V is TRBV10-1; 8 nucleotides match TRBD1. The V and J ends lost 3 bases and 3 bases, in that order; junction bases with no gene match: 2. The CDR3 sequence is 14 residues long. Germline V gene data show CDR1 as WNHNN and CDR2 as SYGVQD (reference sequence). The CDR3 sequence: CASSDRGQTDTQYF. CDR3 coding DNA: TGCGCCAGCAGTGACAGGGGGCAAACAGATACGCAGTATTTT.

The V call is TRBV4-1, the J call TRBJ1-1, with TRBD1 matching 8 bases. Germline V gene sequence: CDR1 MGHRA, CDR2 YSYEKL. The CDR3 has 13 amino acids. V trimming: 4 bases; J trimming: 8 bases; junction bases outside the gene matches: 6. The CDR3, as DNA: TGCGCCAGCAGCCCGGGACAGGCCTCAGAAGCTTTCTTT. It codes for CASSPGQASEAFF.

The chain uses TRBV10-3 and TRBJ2-1, with 9 bases fitting TRBD1. V was clipped by 10 bases and J by 6 bases; unmatched bases: 7. Germline V CDR1 and CDR2: ENHRY, SYGVKD. This CDR3 has 13 amino acids. In nucleotides, the CDR3 is TGTGCCACGTTACAGGGACAGGGCAATGAGCAGTTCTTC. The encoded protein is CATLQGQGNEQFF.

Regarding this clone: Other DNA sequences of this sample code for an identical CDR3. The V and J genes are TRBV28 and TRBJ2-3; no reliable D call. V was trimmed by 6 bases and J by 2 bases, leaving 6 bases between them. The CDR3 sequence is 12 residues long. Germline CDR1 reads MDHEN; CDR2 reads SYDVKM. The CDR3 reads CASSGLTDTQYF. For the CDR3, the DNA is TGTGCCAGCAGCGGGCTCACAGATACGCAGTATTTT.

The chain uses TRBV30 and TRBJ2-1; 11 positions agree with TRBD2. Trimming took 3 bases from V and 9 from J; bases not matched to a gene: 1. This CDR3 has 12 residues. Germline CDR1 reads GTSNPN; CDR2 reads SVGIG (reference sequence). CDR3 sequence reads: CAWSGLAGEQFF. The CDR3 DNA is TGTGCCTGGAGCGGACTAGCGGGTGAGCAGTTCTTC.

The V and J genes are TRBV19 and TRBJ2-1; 9 bases match TRBD1. Trimming at V came to 3 bases and at J to 10 bases, leaving 19 bases not matched to a gene. Germline CDR1 reads LNHDA; CDR2 reads SQIVND (reference sequence). The CDR3 extends over 18 amino acids. The CDR3, as DNA: TGTGCCAGTAGTATCGAAATTCAGACAGGGGGGAATTTTAGCGAGCAGTTCTTC. This encodes CASSIEIQTGGNFSEQFF.

The chain combines TRBV7-8 with TRBJ2-1; the match to TRBD2 covers 10 bases. V lost 7 bases, J lost 10 bases, and 13 bases stayed unmatched. There are 15 residues in the CDR3. CDR1 and CDR2 from the germline V gene are SGHVS and FQNEAQ. The CDR3 here is CASTLLAGASREQFF. The CDR3 nucleotides read TGTGCCAGCACCCTCCTAGCGGGAGCATCGAGGGAGCAGTTCTTC.

The gene calls are TRBV11-3 and TRBJ2-1; D remains unclear. Trimming removed 1 base from V and 6 bases from J, with 16 bases in between. The CDR3 loop spans 16 amino acids. Germline values: CDR1 SGHNT, CDR2 YENEEA. The CDR3 loop is CASSLAYRQATNEQFF. The CDR3 region has the DNA TGTGCCAGCAGCTTAGCGTATCGTCAGGCTACCAATGAGCAGTTCTTC.

V and J are TRBV28 and TRBJ1-1, with D perhaps matching TRBD1 (5 bases). Deletions cut 4 bases from V and 7 bases from J, with 22 bases between. The CDR3 is made up of 16 amino acids. Germline V gene sequence: CDR1 MDHEN, CDR2 SYDVKM. The CDR3 bases are TGTGCCAGCAGTTCGGGCAGGGCAGATAGGCTTTTTGAAGCTTTCTTT. Translating it yields CASSSGRADRLFEAFF. Full variable domain (outside the CDR3, taken from reference TRBV28 and TRBJ1-1): DVKVTQSSRYLVKRTGEKVFLECVQDMDHENMFWYRQDPGLGLRLIYFSYDVKMKEKGDIPEGYSVSREKKERFSLILESASTNQTSMYLCASSSGRADRLFEAFFGQGTRLTVV.

This clone appeared a single time. V usage is TRBV9 and J usage is TRBJ2-7; 10 bases line up with TRBD1. Germline trimming cut 4 bases from V and 4 bases from J; bases unmatched to any gene: 5. The germline V gene has CDR1 SGDLS and CDR2 YYNGEE. There are 14 residues in the CDR3. The CDR3 loop is CASSRDRGRYEQYF. DNA for the CDR3: TGTGCCAGCAGCCGGGACAGGGGTCGGTACGAGCAGTACTTC.

This chain joins TRBV7-9 and TRBJ1-4, with D hard to call. Trimming pared 7 bases from V and 3 bases from J, leaving 9 bases between. This CDR3 has 13 residues. The germline V gene encodes CDR1 SEHNR and CDR2 FQNEAQ (reference sequence). This CDR3 reads CASTLAANEKLFF. DNA of the CDR3: TGTGCCAGCACGTTAGCAGCTAATGAAAAACTGTTTTTT.

The chain employs TRBV30 and TRBJ1-4; D gene unclear. The CDR3 has 15 amino acids. The V gene's germline CDR1 is GTSNPN and CDR2 SVGIG (reference sequence). V was pared by 3 bases and J by 5 bases, with 16 bases between. The CDR3 nucleotides read TGTGCCTGGAGCGGGTTAGGGCAGCGAAATGAAAAACTGTTTTTT. As protein: CAWSGLGQRNEKLFF.

This chain connects TRBV27 to TRBJ2-7; TRBD2 aligns across 8 bases. The length of the CDR3 is 14 residues. Trimming took 5 bases from V and 1 from J; bases not matched to a gene: 4. Germline values: CDR1 MNHEY, CDR2 SMNVEV (reference sequence). CDR3 sequence (DNA): TGTGCCAGCAGTCCTGTAGCGGGGTCCTACGAGCAGTACTTC. This codes for CASSPVAGSYEQYF.

Here the CDR3 reads CASSFSRDSYNEQFF. The CDR3, as DNA: TGTGCCAGCAGCTTCTCGAGGGACTCCTACAATGAGCAGTTCTTC. The rearrangement links TRBV7-9 to TRBJ2-1, with D perhaps TRBD2 (5 bases). Trimming took 3 bases from V and 0 from J, leaving 9 bases between them. CDR1 SEHNR and CDR2 FQNEAQ come from the germline V gene (reference sequence). The CDR3 has 15 residues.